The entry below gives a single T cell receptor (beta chain) sequence along with its context. The antigen remains unidentified. Use of 60 Vbeta and 13 Jbeta primers characterized the PCR. Some clones are missing from TCRdb's copy, which holds only in-frame ones; the method was immunoSEQ multiplex PCR. The sample lists some 38,000 clones, around 53% occurring once. The data stem from a study of cytomegalovirus exposure and HLA in healthy donors. Germline V gene lookup returns CDR1 SGHAT and CDR2 FQNNGV. The CDR3 consists of 15 residues. The V segment lost 3 bases and the J segment 4 bases; nucleotides outside the gene matches: 7. The study, taken as a whole, reports: Accurate prediction of most subjects' HLA-A and HLA-B alleles from TCR beta sequences was reported. Later analysis identified several of the most significant clusters that appeared linked to common viral pathogens. Analyzed later, most CMV-associated TCR beta chains appeared HLA-restricted. V segments that were indistinguishable, TRBV6-2 and TRBV6-3 among them, were omitted from analysis.

Sample: PBMCs. The chain couples TRBV11-2 to TRBJ1-1, with 8 bases matching TRBD1. The clonotype was recovered from a woman in her 40s in good health and CMV-seropositive. Here the CDR3 DNA reads TGTGCCAGCAGCTTTCCCCAGACAGGGGTCACTGAAGCTTTCTTT. It is translated as CASSFPQTGVTEAFF.